Sequencing of this T cell receptor (beta chain) was carried out in a study of blood T cells in healthy people across ages. This clonotype was seen at least ten times. Combining a sample-barcoded 5' primer with a J-beta primer mix, a second PCR ran for about 7 to 11 cycles. Carrying 12 random nucleotides, a template-switch adaptor labeled each individual cDNA molecule. Sequencing recovered at least 2.5 million CDR3-containing paired-end reads from each sample. From the 5' RACE reads, TCRdb called clonotypes with MiXCR, one entry per CDR3 protein. The sample lists 630,000 or so distinct CDR3 sequences, roughly 30% occurring once. Isolation recovered at least 6.5 million PBMCs from every sample. The V end was cut by 4 bases, the J end by 6 bases, with 15 bases between. Germline CDR1 reads SGHDT; CDR2 reads YYEEEE. The CDR3 covers 14 residues.

The V and J genes are TRBV5-6 and TRBJ2-3; D might be TRBD1 (6 bases). The clonotype was recovered from a woman older than 75 in good health. Sequencing was done on a sample of blood. The CDR3 bases are TGTGCCAGCAGCGTCTACAGGGCGCGGGATACGCAGTATTTT. It specifies CASSVYRARDTQYF.